The following is a T cell receptor beta chain sequence with its context. The sample originates from a study of blood T cells in healthy people across ages. Alongside a J-beta primer mix, a sample-barcoded 5' primer served in a second PCR lasting roughly 7 to 11 cycles. TCRdb re-analysed the 5' RACE reads in MiXCR, keeping a single row per CDR3 protein. The sample contains over 500,000 distinct CDR3 sequences, about 29% of which appear only once. V was clipped by 2 bases and J by 7 bases, with 14 bases between them. This CDR3 comprises 14 residues. Per germline, CDR1 SNHLY and CDR2 FYNNEI. These same data were also listed under a study on T cells of mothers and their children.

The chain has TRBV2 and TRBJ1-2; D uncertain. Sequencing used blood. This TCR came from a boy younger than 10 in good health. CDR3: CASSEMSGVGGYTF. The CDR3 DNA reads TGTGCCAGCAGTGAAATGTCTGGGGTAGGTGGCTACACCTTC.